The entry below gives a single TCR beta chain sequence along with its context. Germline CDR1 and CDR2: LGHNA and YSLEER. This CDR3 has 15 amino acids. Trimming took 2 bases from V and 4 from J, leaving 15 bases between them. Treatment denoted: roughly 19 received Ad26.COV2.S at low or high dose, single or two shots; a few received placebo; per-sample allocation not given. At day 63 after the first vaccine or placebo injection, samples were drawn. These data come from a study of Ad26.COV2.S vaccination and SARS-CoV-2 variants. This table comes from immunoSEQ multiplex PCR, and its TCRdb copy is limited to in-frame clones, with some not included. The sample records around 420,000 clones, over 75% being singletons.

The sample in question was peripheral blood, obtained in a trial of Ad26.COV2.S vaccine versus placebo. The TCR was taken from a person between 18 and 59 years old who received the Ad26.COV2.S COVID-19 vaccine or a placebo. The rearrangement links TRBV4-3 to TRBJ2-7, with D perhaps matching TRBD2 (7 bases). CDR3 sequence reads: CASSQYRAGAYEQYF. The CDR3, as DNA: TGCGCCAGCAGCCAATATAGGGCGGGGGCTTACGAGCAGTACTTC.